The 22 T cell receptor beta chains below were found in one sample sequenced in a study of blood T cell repertoires in COVID-19 (dated by TCRdb to the early 2020s). To prepare the library, the immunoSEQ multiplex PCR assay was applied. What TCRdb holds here is the immuneACCESS table cut down to in-frame rearrangements. Part of the clones is not present; checked against another copy, under half of the missing clones reflect an unresolved V gene, and the others are unexplained. The sample table lists about 58,000 clones, 70% to 90% of them with a count of one. More than 1.2% of the sample belongs to the ten largest clones. The source material was peripheral blood. The receptors were gathered from a man aged 60 to 69 with acute or convalescent COVID-19.

A few counts support this clone. V usage is TRBV5-1 and J usage is TRBJ2-7; D is possibly TRBD1 (6 bases). Trimming took 4 bases from V and 4 from J, leaving 12 bases between them. This CDR3 has 13 residues. The germline V gene encodes CDR1 SGHRS and CDR2 YFSETQ. In DNA form, the CDR3 reads TGCGCCAGCAGCGTGCAACAGGGATACGAGCAGTACTTC. Translating gives CASSVQQGYEQYF. Complete variable domain (other parts from reference TRBV5-1 and TRBJ2-7): KAGVTQTPRYLIKTRGQQVTLSCSPISGHRSVSWYQQTPGQGLQFLFEYFSETQRNKGNFPGRFSGRQFSNSRSEMNVSTLELGDSALYLCASSVQQGYEQYFGPGTRLTVT.

The chain employs TRBV7-3 and TRBJ2-2; possible D gene TRBD1, 5 bases. The germline gives CDR1 SGHTA, CDR2 FQGTGA. The CDR3 covers 15 residues. Between the trimmed V and J ends, which lost 2 bases and 2 bases, there was a span of 9 bases. CDR3 in DNA: TGTGCCAGCAGCTTACCTGACAGAAACACCGGGGAGCTGTTTTTT. Encoded protein: CASSLPDRNTGELFF.

This clone has only one observation. The V gene is TRBV19, the J gene TRBJ2-5; a weak D match, TRBD2 (6 bases). Germline-derived CDR1 and CDR2 are LNHDA and SQIVND (reference sequence). The V gene lost 3 bases and the J gene lost 7 bases, with 18 bases spanning the gap. The CDR3 sequence is 15 residues long. The DNA of the CDR3 is TGTGCCAGTAGTATGCGGGCCGGGAGTCAGGGGACCCAGTACTTC. Its protein product is CASSMRAGSQGTQYF.

The CDR3 DNA reads as TGTGCCAGCAGCTCCACTGGCGGGGGCGGGAGAGTTACCGGGGAGCTGTTTTTT. It translates to CASSSTGGGGRVTGELFF. The rearrangement joins TRBV7-2 to TRBJ2-2, with D perhaps matching TRBD2 (7 bases). The CDR3 spans 18 residues. Looked up from germline, CDR1 is SGHTA and CDR2 is FQGNSA. V lost 4 bases and J 5 bases, leaving 23 bases between the germline ends.

The chain combines TRBV5-1 with TRBJ1-5; D possibly corresponds to TRBD1 (5 bases). Germline CDR1 SGHRS, CDR2 YFSETQ. V lost 0 bases to trimming and J lost 0 bases, with 10 bases between them. The CDR3 is 16 residues long. In nucleotides, the CDR3 is TGCGCCAGCAGCTTGGAGGGGTCCCATAGCAATCAGCCCCAGCATTTT. The encoded protein is CASSLEGSHSNQPQHF.

This chain links TRBV7-9 with TRBJ1-1; TRBD1 matches at 7 bases. The CDR3 runs 14 residues. Unmatched junction bases numbered 7, after V lost 5 bases and J lost 4 bases. The germline gives CDR1 SEHNR, CDR2 FQNEAQ (reference sequence). The CDR3 here is CASSLNDRVTEAFF. The DNA of the CDR3 is TGTGCCAGCAGCCTCAACGACAGGGTCACTGAAGCTTTCTTT.

The chain joins TRBV29-1 to TRBJ2-2; the match to TRBD2 covers 7 bases. The CDR3 loop spans 14 amino acids. Germline assignment: CDR1 SQVTM and CDR2 ANQGSEA. With V trimmed by 5 bases and J by 1 base, 4 bases remained unmatched. The CDR3 here is CSVLLAVNTGELFF. The CDR3 coding sequence is TGCAGCGTTTTGCTAGCGGTGAACACCGGGGAGCTGTTTTTT.

The chain uses TRBV5-1 and TRBJ2-3, with 10 bases fitting TRBD2. The CDR3 sequence is 14 residues long. V lost 0 bases and J lost 5; bases outside the gene matches: 0. Germline V gene data show CDR1 as SGHRS and CDR2 as YFSETQ. The CDR3 DNA follows: TGCGCCAGCAGCTTGGGACTAGCGGGAGATACGCAGTATTTT. Protein sequence: CASSLGLAGDTQYF.

This sequence joins TRBV11-2 and TRBJ2-7, with 7 bases identical to TRBD2. The CDR3 length is 15 residues. Germline V CDR1 and CDR2: SGHAT, FQNNGV. The V segment lost 4 bases and the J segment 0 bases; nucleotides outside the gene matches: 6. Written as DNA, the CDR3 is TGTGCCAGCAGCTCCCAGCGGGGTAGCTCCTACGAGCAGTACTTC. Amino acids: CASSSQRGSSYEQYF.

This clone was found a few times. J is TRBJ2-7 and V is TRBV27, with unresolved D. This CDR3 comprises 13 residues. Between the trimmed V and J ends, which lost 4 bases and 0 bases, there was a span of 7 bases. In germline, CDR1 is MNHEY, CDR2 SMNVEV (reference sequence). The CDR3 spells CASSSPSSYEQYF. In DNA, the CDR3 is TGTGCCAGCAGTTCCCCTAGCTCCTACGAGCAGTACTTC.

This chain uses TRBV4-2 with TRBJ2-4; TRBD2 matches at 8 bases. V shed 1 base and J 11 bases; nucleotides not matched to a gene: 7. The CDR3 is 14 residues long. In germline, CDR1 is LGHNA, CDR2 YNFKEQ. CDR3 amino acids: CASSQVQREWVQYF. As DNA, the CDR3 is TGTGCCAGCAGCCAAGTTCAGCGGGAGTGGGTTCAGTACTTC.

The count of this clone is one. The CDR3 region is CASSPGLAERQETQYF. The CDR3 bases are TGTGCCAGCAGCCCAGGACTAGCGGAACGCCAAGAGACCCAGTACTTC. V is TRBV11-3 and J is TRBJ2-5; TRBD2 matches 10 bases. The germline CDR1 and CDR2 sequences are SGHNT and YENEEA. This CDR3 has 16 amino acids. V shed 5 bases and J 1 base; nucleotides not matched to a gene: 7.

In DNA form, the CDR3 reads TGTGCCAGCAGCGTAGCTGTGGGACTAGAGGGTGAGACCCAGTACTTC. Translation gives CASSVAVGLEGETQYF. This chain connects TRBV9 to TRBJ2-5, with 8 bases matching TRBD2. Trimming took 0 bases from V and 5 from J; bases not matched to a gene: 9. CDR1 SGDLS and CDR2 YYNGEE come from the germline V gene. The CDR3 sequence is 16 residues long.

This rearrangement joins TRBV9 to TRBJ2-2; D might be TRBD2 (5 bases). Germline loops: CDR1 SGDLS, CDR2 YYNGEE. Trimming left V 3 bases short and J 6 bases short, with 12 bases between. CDR3 size: 14 residues. The CDR3 spells CASSALGEPGELFF. The CDR3 nucleotides are TGTGCCAGCAGCGCCCTCGGGGAACCCGGGGAGCTGTTTTTT. Together with reference TRBV9 and TRBJ2-2, the CDR3 gives the full variable domain: DSGVTQTPKHLITATGQRVTLRCSPRSGDLSVYWYQQSLDQGLQFLIQYYNGEERAKGNILERFSAQQFPDLHSELNLSSLELGDSALYFCASSALGEPGELFFGEGSRLTVL.

The chain uses TRBV4-2 and TRBJ2-7, with 7 bases aligning to TRBD1. This CDR3 is 16 amino acids long. Unmatched junction bases numbered 5, after V lost 0 bases and J lost 0 bases. Germline CDR1 and CDR2: LGHNA and YNFKEQ. CDR3 bases: TGTGCCAGCAGCCAAGAGTGGGGACAGCCCTCCTACGAGCAGTACTTC. Its translation: CASSQEWGQPSYEQYF.

CDR3 sequence reads: CASSLDRAYGYTF. The CDR3, as DNA: TGCGCCAGCAGCTTAGACAGGGCCTATGGCTACACCTTC. V is TRBV5-1 and J is TRBJ1-2; 7 bases are a match to TRBD1. Germline lookup yields CDR1 SGHRS and CDR2 YFSETQ. After removal of 2 bases from V and 4 bases from J, the junction contained 2 bases not matched to a gene. This CDR3 is 13 amino acids long.

The V call is TRBV7-8, the J call TRBJ2-1, with 9 bases fitting TRBD2. J lost 4 bases, V lost 1 base, and 8 bases had no gene match. This CDR3 region has 17 residues. Germline V CDR1 and CDR2: SGHVS, FQNEAQ. CDR3: CASSLGWRGGLYNEQFF. CDR3 DNA: TGTGCCAGCAGCTTAGGCTGGCGGGGGGGCCTTTACAATGAGCAGTTCTTC.

The chain recombines TRBV5-1 with TRBJ1-2; 9 bases are shared with TRBD1. V was pared by 4 bases and J by 3 bases, with 4 bases of the junction left unmatched. CDR1 and CDR2 (germline): SGHRS, YFSETQ. This CDR3 contains 14 residues. CDR3 coding DNA: TGCGCCAGCAGCCGGGACAGGGAGGACTATGGCTACACCTTC. Translating it yields CASSRDREDYGYTF. The variable domain in full, with the rest retrieved from reference TRBV5-1 and TRBJ1-2, is KAGVTQTPRYLIKTRGQQVTLSCSPISGHRSVSWYQQTPGQGLQFLFEYFSETQRNKGNFPGRFSGRQFSNSRSEMNVSTLELGDSALYLCASSRDREDYGYTFGSGTRLTVV.

In this sample, this clone turned up a few times. The chain recombines TRBV10-3 with TRBJ1-6; TRBD1 agrees at 7 bases. This CDR3 spans 13 amino acids. Germline V gene data show CDR1 as ENHRY and CDR2 as SYGVKD. Trimming at V came to 4 bases and at J to 10 bases, leaving 4 bases not matched to a gene. The CDR3 nucleotides read TGTGCCATCAGTGCTACAGGGGACTCACCCCTCCACTTT. Protein sequence: CAISATGDSPLHF.

The rearrangement uses TRBV24-1 and TRBJ1-6; D is possibly TRBD1 (5 bases). Germline loops: CDR1 KGHDR, CDR2 SFDVKD. The V end was cut by 0 bases, the J end by 10 bases, with 18 bases between. The CDR3 runs to 17 residues. The DNA for the CDR3 is TGTGCCACCAGTGATTTGCACGCAGTTCGGGGGGAGTCACCCCTCCACTTT. Its protein is CATSDLHAVRGESPLHF.

The chain combines TRBV6-5 with TRBJ2-2; weak D call: TRBD2 (5 bases). V lost 0 bases and J 4 bases, leaving 6 bases between the germline ends. Germline V gives CDR1 MNHEY, CDR2 SVGAGI. This CDR3 has 14 amino acids. CDR3: CASSYSGGTGELFF. The DNA of the CDR3 is TGTGCCAGCAGTTACTCAGGAGGCACCGGGGAGCTGTTTTTT.

The V and J genes are TRBV7-2 and TRBJ2-7; TRBD1 agrees at 9 bases. J gave up 3 bases and V 4 bases, and 13 bases lay outside the gene matches. The CDR3 has 17 amino acids. Germline V gene data show CDR1 as SGHTA and CDR2 as FQGNSA. The CDR3 protein is CASSSSPGQGSYYEQYF. CDR3 nucleotide sequence: TGTGCCAGCAGCTCGTCTCCGGGACAGGGTTCCTACTACGAGCAGTACTTC.